This TCR beta chain was captured in a study of T cells in Graves' hyperthyroidism and ophthalmopathy (dated by TCRdb to between 2018 and 2020). For context, the study as a whole: Peripheral blood was collected at initial diagnosis, before any treatment. To identify distinguishing TCR V-J signatures, a discovery cohort of about 100 patients was used, comprising 43 with Graves' ophthalmopathy and roughly 60 with stable Graves' hyperthyroidism. An independent validation cohort of under 20 hyperthyroidism patients and about 16 patients who later progressed to ophthalmopathy tested prospective prediction of ophthalmopathy. The roughly 100 discovery patients were randomly divided into training and test sets at a 7:3 ratio. In addition, the study compared T-cell repertoires in thyroid tissue and in blood from roughly 6 Graves' hyperthyroidism patients. After sampling, hyperthyroidism patients received methimazole starting at 30 mg daily, and ophthalmopathy patients received high-dose intravenous methylprednisolone. The paper describes TCR Vbeta CDR3 sequencing of 140 or so peripheral blood samples, made up of 43 ophthalmopathy patients, around 78 hyperthyroidism patients and roughly 17 progressor patients.

Ophthalmopathy patients had moderately to severely active disease, with a Clinical Activity Score of 3 or more, a NOSPECS grade of 4 or more, and a disease duration of less than 3 months. Patients with uncontrolled infections, other autoimmune diseases, pregnancy or lactation were excluded. Diagnoses relied on clinical symptoms, serum thyroxine and TRAb, thyroid ultrasound and orbital computed tomography. Ficoll-Paque density gradient centrifugation was used to isolate PBMCs from approximately 10 ml of fresh peripheral blood. Total RNA was extracted using Trizol reagent, and RNA quality was assessed on an Agilent 2100 Bioanalyzer. The investigation overall reported the following: During validation, the model predicted progression to ophthalmopathy a median of about 6.5 months ahead of onset, with almost 71% sensitivity and almost 75% specificity. Most expanded thyroid clonotypes (frequency above 0.001) were also detected in blood, suggesting blood repertoires may reflect thyroid immune responses. Sample size was not statistically predetermined, and blinding of investigators to group allocation was not performed. In cross-validation, a model built on a 13 V-J signature told ophthalmopathy apart from stable hyperthyroidism with about 90% sensitivity and around 81% specificity, and in testing the same model reached 80%/75%.

Notes on this clonotype: Its antigen remains undetermined. Nothing much larger sits one base from this clone, and base qualities are not available.

Amplification of TCR beta CDR3 regions was carried out from RNA transcripts. For the first round of RT-PCR on the TCR CDR3, the HTBI primer set was used together with the Qiagen OneStep RT-PCR kit. A second multiplex PCR round built the libraries, followed by size selection and purification. Sequencing of the libraries was done on an Illumina HiSeq2000 using paired-end 100 bp reads. Per the source publication's procedure: SOAPnuke was used to process the raw data, removing reads that contained adapters or uncalled bases, had a mean Phred below 15, or lacked an exact match to the constant primer or identifier. High-quality paired reads were merged with COPE v1.2.5, and unique nucleotide sequences were defined as clonotypes. MiTCR v1.1 was used to align clonotypes to the IMGT TRBV, TRBD and TRBJ reference segments. Analysis was restricted to V-J combinations with a frequency above 0.0001, which covered 99.2% of repertoires. A TCS score was defined as the ratio of F50 (clonal expansion) to E x V (chaos), with BLOSUM62-based TCRdist applied between CDR3 peptides within each V-J. Welch's t-statistics and random forest reduced around 520 V-J features to around 14, which were used in a naive Bayes classifier (R e1071). The public reads were reprocessed in TCRdb via fastp at Q25 and MiXCR, keeping in-frame beta chains. Rows are unified per CDR3 protein, each entry keeping the most common DNA and genes. The V and J calls follow TCRdb's processing rather than the paper's. The sample yields some 570,000 distinct CDR3 sequences; approximately 14% were counted once. The ten top clones hold 6.5% to 9% of the sample.

This clonotype was obtained from a woman between 18 and 29 years old with Graves' ophthalmopathy. The specimen sequenced was blood.

The nucleotides read TGTGCCAGCAGCTTAACCACAGGGGGTGCCGGGGAGCTGTTTTTT. Its amino acids are CASSLTTGGAGELFF. This sequence uses TRBV7-8 and TRBJ2-2; 8 central nucleotides agree with TRBD1. Spanning cysteine to phenylalanine, the CDR3 consists of 15 amino acids. CDR3 DNA only is kept here, 45 bases in frame from base 1. For CDR1 and CDR2, the germline V gene lists SGHVS and FQNEAQ. V is trimmed back by 2 bases and J by 6 bases, and the junction contains 5 bases that no gene match accounts for.